There are many counts of the clone carrying this T cell receptor beta chain. The antigen remains undetermined. This CDR3 comprises 13 residues. V was pared by 0 bases and J by 5 bases, with 5 bases between. Germline loops: CDR1 MGHRA, CDR2 YSYEKL. Carrying unique molecular identifiers, the cDNA also gained a universal primer site through template switching. Via MiXCR, TCRdb re-called the 5' RACE reads, giving one row per CDR3 protein. The sample has 700,000 or so distinct CDR3 sequences, 8.6% seen once. This sample was included in a study of identical twins. General study points: The presence of invariant MAIT and iNKT cells could partly confound analyses of zero-insertion sequences. Whereas memory repertoires showed no such difference, abundant cord blood beta clonotypes carried fewer insertions.

These same records also appear under a second study, on yellow fever vaccine responses in identical twins. Turning to that study: Reportedly, the T cell response mounted by twins to vaccine seemed partly convergent, partly personalized.

This sequence joins TRBV4-1 and TRBJ2-1; D gene uncertain. The clonotype was recovered from a woman aged 18-30 years in good health. The material sequenced was PBMCs. CDR3 in amino acids: CASSQDRNNEQFF. CDR3 nucleotide sequence: TGCGCCAGCAGCCAAGATAGGAACAATGAGCAGTTCTTC.